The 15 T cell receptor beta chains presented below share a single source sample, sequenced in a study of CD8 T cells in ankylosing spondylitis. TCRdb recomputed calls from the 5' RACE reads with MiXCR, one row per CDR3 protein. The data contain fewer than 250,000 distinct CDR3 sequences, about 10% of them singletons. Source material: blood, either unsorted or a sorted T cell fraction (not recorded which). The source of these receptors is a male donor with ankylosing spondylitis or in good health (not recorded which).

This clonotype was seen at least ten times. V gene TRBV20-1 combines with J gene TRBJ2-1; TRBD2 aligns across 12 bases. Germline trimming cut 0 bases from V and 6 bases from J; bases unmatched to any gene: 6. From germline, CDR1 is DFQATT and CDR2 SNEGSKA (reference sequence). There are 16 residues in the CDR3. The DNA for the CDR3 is TGCAGTGCTAGAGAACTAGCGGGAGGTTTACCCAATGAGCAGTTCTTC. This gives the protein CSARELAGGLPNEQFF.

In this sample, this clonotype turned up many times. The CDR3 region has the DNA TGCAGTGGGACGGTAACAGGCAATCAGCCCCAGCATTTT. Protein product: CSGTVTGNQPQHF. The chain carries TRBV20-1 and TRBJ1-5, with no clear D. The length of the CDR3 is 13 residues. V dropped 7 bases and J dropped 2 bases, with 12 bases sitting between them. CDR1 and CDR2 from the germline V gene are DFQATT and SNEGSKA (reference sequence).

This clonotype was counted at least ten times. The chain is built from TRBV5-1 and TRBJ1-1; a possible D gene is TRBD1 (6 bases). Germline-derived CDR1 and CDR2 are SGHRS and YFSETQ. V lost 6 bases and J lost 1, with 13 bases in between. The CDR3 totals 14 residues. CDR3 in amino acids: CASNPGDPNTEAFF. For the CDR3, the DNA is TGCGCCAGCAACCCAGGGGACCCGAACACTGAAGCTTTCTTT.

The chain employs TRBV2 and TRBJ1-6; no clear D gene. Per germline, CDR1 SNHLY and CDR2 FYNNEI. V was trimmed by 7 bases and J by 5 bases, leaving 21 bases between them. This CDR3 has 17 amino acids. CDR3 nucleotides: TGTGCCAGCATACCGTACGCACGAAGGCAGAATAATTCACCCCTCCACTTT. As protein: CASIPYARRQNNSPLHF.

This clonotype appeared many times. CDR3 protein: CASVSRGDEAFF. The DNA for the CDR3 is TGTGCCAGCGTCTCACGGGGGGATGAAGCTTTCTTT. V usage is TRBV6-5 and J usage is TRBJ1-1; maybe TRBD1 (5 bases). Trimming took off 8 bases at V and 7 bases at J, with 14 bases between the two ends. This CDR3 is built from 12 residues. Germline values: CDR1 MNHEY, CDR2 SVGAGI.

DNA for the CDR3: TGTGCCAGCAGCCCCGGGCAGGGTGGACAGTATTTT. It specifies CASSPGQGGQYF. The J gene is TRBJ2-3, the V gene TRBV11-3, with D perhaps matching TRBD1 (5 bases). The V gene's germline CDR1 is SGHNT and CDR2 YENEEA. The V end lost 5 bases, the J end lost 12 bases, and 15 bases lay between the germline ends. The CDR3 has 12 amino acids.

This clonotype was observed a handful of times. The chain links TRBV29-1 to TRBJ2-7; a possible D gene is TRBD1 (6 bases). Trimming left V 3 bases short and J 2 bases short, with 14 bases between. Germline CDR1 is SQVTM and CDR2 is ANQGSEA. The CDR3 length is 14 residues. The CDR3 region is CSVDGQGSPYEQYF. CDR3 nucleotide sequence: TGCAGCGTTGACGGGCAGGGGTCCCCCTACGAGCAGTACTTC.

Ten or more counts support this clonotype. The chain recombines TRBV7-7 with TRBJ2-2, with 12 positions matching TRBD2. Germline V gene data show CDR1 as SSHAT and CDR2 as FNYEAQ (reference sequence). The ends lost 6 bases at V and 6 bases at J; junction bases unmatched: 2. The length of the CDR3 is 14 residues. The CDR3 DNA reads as TGTGCCAGCAGGCTAGCGGGAGGGGCCGGGGAGCTGTTTTTT. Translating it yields CASRLAGGAGELFF.

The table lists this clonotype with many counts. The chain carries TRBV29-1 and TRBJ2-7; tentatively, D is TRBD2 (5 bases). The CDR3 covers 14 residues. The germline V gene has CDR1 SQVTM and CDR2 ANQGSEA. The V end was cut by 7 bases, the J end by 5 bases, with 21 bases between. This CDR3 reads CSDPRGWMDHEQYF. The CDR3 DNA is TGCAGCGACCCACGAGGGTGGATGGACCACGAGCAGTACTTC.

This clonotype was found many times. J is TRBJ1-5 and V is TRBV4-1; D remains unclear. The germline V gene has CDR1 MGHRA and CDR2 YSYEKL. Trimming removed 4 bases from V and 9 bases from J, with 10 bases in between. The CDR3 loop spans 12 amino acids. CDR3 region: CASSPVPGPQHF. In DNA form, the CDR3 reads TGCGCCAGCAGCCCCGTTCCAGGGCCCCAGCATTTT.

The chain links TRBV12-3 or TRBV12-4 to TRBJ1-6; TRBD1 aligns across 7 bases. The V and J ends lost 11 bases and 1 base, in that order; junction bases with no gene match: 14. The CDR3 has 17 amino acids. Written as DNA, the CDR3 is TGTGCCTTCTGGGACCGGACAGGCGGGTCCTATAATTCACCCCTCCACTTT. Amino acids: CAFWDRTGGSYNSPLHF.

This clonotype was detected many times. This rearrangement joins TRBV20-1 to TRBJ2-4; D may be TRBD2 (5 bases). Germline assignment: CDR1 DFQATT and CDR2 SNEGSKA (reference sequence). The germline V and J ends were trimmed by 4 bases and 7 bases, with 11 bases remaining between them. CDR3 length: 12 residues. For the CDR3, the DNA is TGCAGTGCTACCGGCGGCGGGAACATTCAGTACTTC. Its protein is CSATGGGNIQYF.

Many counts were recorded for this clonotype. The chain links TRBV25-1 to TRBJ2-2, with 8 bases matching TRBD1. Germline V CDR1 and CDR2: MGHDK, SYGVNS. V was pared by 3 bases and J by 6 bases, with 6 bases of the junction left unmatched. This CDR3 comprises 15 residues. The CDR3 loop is CASSDRGPGSGELFF. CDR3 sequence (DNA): TGTGCCAGCAGTGACAGGGGGCCGGGATCCGGGGAGCTGTTTTTT.

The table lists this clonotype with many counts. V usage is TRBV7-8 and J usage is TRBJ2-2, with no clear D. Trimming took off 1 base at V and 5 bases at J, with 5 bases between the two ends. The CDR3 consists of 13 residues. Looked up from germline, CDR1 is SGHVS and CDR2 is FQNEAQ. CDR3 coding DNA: TGTGCCAGCAGCTTAGACCCGACCGGGGAGCTGTTTTTT. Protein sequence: CASSLDPTGELFF.

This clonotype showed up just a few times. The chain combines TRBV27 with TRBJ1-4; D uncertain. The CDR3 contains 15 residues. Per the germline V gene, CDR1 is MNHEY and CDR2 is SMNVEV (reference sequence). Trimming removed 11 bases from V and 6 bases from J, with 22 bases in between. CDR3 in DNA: TGTGCCTCCTCCGGGAGCACCCCATGGGATGAAAAACTGTTTTTT. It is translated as CASSGSTPWDEKLFF.